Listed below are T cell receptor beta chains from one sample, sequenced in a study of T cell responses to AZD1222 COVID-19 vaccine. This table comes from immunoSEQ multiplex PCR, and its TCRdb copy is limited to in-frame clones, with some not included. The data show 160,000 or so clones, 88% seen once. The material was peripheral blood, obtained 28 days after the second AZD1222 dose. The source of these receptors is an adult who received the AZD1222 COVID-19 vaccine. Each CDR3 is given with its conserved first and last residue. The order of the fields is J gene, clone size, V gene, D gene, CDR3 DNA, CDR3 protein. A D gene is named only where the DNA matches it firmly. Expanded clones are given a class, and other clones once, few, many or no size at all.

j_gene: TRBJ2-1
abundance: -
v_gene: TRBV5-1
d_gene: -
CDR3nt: TGCGCCAGCAGCTTGGGGGTCTACAATGAGCAGTTCTTC
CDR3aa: CASSLGVYNEQFF

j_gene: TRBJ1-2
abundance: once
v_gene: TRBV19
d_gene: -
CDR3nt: TGTGCCAGTACCGCGCCCGGGTCAACTAACTATGGCTACACCTTC
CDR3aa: CASTAPGSTNYGYTF

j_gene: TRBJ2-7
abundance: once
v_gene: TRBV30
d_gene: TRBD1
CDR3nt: TGTGCCTGGACTCGCTGGGACAGGGTCAACTACGAGCAGTACTTC
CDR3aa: CAWTRWDRVNYEQYF

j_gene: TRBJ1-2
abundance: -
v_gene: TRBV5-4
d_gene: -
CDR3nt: TGTGCCAGCAGCTTGGGTACCAGGGTGAGTGGCTACACCTTC
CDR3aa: CASSLGTRVSGYTF

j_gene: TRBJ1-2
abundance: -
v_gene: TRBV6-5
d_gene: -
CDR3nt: TGTGCCAGCAGCCCCCGACGGGCAGGGGCGAATGGCTACACCTTC
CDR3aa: CASSPRRAGANGYTF

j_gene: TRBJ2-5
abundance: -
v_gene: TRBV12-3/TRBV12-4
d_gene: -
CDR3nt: TGTGCCAGCAAATACAGCTACGTAGAGACCCAGTACTTC
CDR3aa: CASKYSYVETQYF

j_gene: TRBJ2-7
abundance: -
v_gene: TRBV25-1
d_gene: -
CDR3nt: TGTGCCAGCAGTGAATCGGGGAGCCAACTCGAGCAGTACTTC
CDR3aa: CASSESGSQLEQYF

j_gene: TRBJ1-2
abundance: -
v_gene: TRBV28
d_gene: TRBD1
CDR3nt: TGTGCCGCAACCGGGACAGCGTATGGCTACACCTTC
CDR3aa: CAATGTAYGYTF

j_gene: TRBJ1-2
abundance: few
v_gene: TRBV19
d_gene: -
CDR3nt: TGTGCCAGTAGCGATCAGACCTATGGCTACACCTTC
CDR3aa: CASSDQTYGYTF

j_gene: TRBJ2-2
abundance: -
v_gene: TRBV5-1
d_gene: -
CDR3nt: TGCGCCAGCAGCTTGGCCCTTGGGGGCACCTGGGAGCTGTTTTTT
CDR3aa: CASSLALGGTWELFF

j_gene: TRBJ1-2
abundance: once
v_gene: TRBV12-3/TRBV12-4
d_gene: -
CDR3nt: TGTGCCAGCAGCCCTTCCGGGGTGGATGGCTACACCTTC
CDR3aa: CASSPSGVDGYTF

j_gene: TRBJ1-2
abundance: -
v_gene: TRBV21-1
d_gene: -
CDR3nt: TGTGCCAGTGAGGGACAGGGGGAAAGTGGCTACACCTTC
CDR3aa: CASEGQGESGYTF

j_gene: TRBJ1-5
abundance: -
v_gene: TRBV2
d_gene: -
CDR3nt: TGTGCCAGCATAAGTGCCTTGAATCAGCCCCAGCATTTT
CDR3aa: CASISALNQPQHF

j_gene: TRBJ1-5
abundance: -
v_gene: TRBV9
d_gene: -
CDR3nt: TGTGCCAGCAGCTACCACGGGGGAGGTCAGCCCCAGCATTTT
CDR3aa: CASSYHGGGQPQHF

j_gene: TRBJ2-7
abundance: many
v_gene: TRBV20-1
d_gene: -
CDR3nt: TGCAGTGCTAGTCCTCCAGCACCTACCTACGAGCAGTACTTC
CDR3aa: CSASPPAPTYEQYF

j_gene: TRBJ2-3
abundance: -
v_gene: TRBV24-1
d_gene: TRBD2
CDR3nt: TGTGCCACCATGGGGGGGACAGATACGCAGTATTTT
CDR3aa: CATMGGTDTQYF

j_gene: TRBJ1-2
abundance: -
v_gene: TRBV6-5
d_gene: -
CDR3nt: TGTGCCAGCCAGGGGACACCACCAGGCTATGGCTACACCTTC
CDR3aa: CASQGTPPGYGYTF